This TCR beta chain was retrieved from a study of T cell responses to AZD1222 COVID-19 vaccine. Across the study: Both about-4-week and about-12-week second-dose recipients were combined. Findings and caveats of the study: Reportedly, nearly half the spike-specific TCRs target unmutated variant regions. Clonal diversity may have been underestimated, and the donors were mostly white British, with more females than males.

About this clone itself: Its antigen is unidentified.

CDR3 length: 17 residues. Germline V CDR1 and CDR2: SGHDT, YYEEEE. V gave up 0 bases and J gave up 4 bases, with 14 bases separating them. The data were produced by immunoSEQ multiplex PCR, yet TCRdb's version contains in-frame clones alone and is incomplete. The sample lists 100,000 to 150,000 clones, about 91% occurring once. The V gene is TRBV5-6, the J gene TRBJ2-6; D gene ambiguous. The source was peripheral blood, collected on day 0 of AZD1222 vaccination. This receptor was identified in an adult in good health. CDR3 loop: CASSLVGVPEGANVLTF. The CDR3 DNA reads TGTGCCAGCAGCTTGGTTGGCGTGCCCGAGGGGGCCAACGTCCTGACTTTC.